This T cell receptor beta chain was sequenced in a study of T cells after posttransplantation cyclophosphamide. The germline V gene encodes CDR1 MRHNA and CDR2 SNTAGT. There are 14 residues in the CDR3. The ends were cut back, 3 bases at V and 3 bases at J, with 10 bases in the middle. Only in-frame clones appear in the TCRdb table, and some are missing; sequencing was by immunoSEQ multiplex PCR. The sample lists 40,000 or so clones, none appearing once, the ten largest making up approximately 5.9%. Study-wide results and limits: Blood and skin or GI T cell repertoires showed limited TRB overlap. TRB clonality was highly associated with recipient CMV seropositivity and reactivation.

The sample holds many counts of this clone. No antigen is known for it. Material: PBMCs. This sequence originates from a man under 40 in good health and a related stem cell transplant donor. The rearrangement uses TRBV6-4 and TRBJ2-3; D is uncertain. CDR3 DNA sequence: TGTGCCAGCAGTGAAAAAGAAGCGACAGATACGCAGTATTTT. Its protein product is CASSEKEATDTQYF.